Listed below are T cell receptor beta chains from one sample, sequenced in a study of cytomegalovirus exposure and HLA in healthy donors. The assay was immunoSEQ multiplex PCR, and TCRdb's table has in-frame clones only and misses some. The profile shows about 160,000 clones, roughly 72% of them singletons. Sequenced sample: PBMCs. The receptors originated from a man aged 40-50 years in good health and CMV-seropositive. Each CDR3 is given with its conserved first and last residue. The D gene is left open where the match is weak. Expanded clones get a size class; other rows say once, few or many, or leave the size out.

CDR3 DNA: TGTGCCAGCAGCCTACTCCGGGACTACCTATGTGGCTACACCTTC
CDR3 protein: CASSLLRDYLCGYTF
V gene: TRBV4-2
clone size: -
D gene: -
J gene: TRBJ1-2

CDR3 DNA: TGCGCCAGCAGCCAATCCCGGGACAGGGTTAATGAAAAACTGTTTTTT
CDR3 protein: CASSQSRDRVNEKLFF
V gene: TRBV4-3
clone size: -
D gene: TRBD1
J gene: TRBJ1-4

CDR3 DNA: TGTGCCGGCAGCTTTAAGACAGGAACAAGTGGTGAAAAACTGTTTTTT
CDR3 protein: CAGSFKTGTSGEKLFF
V gene: TRBV13
clone size: -
D gene: -
J gene: TRBJ1-4

CDR3 DNA: TGTGCCAGCAGCCAAGAAAAGGGACAGGGGGATCAGCCCCAGCATTTT
CDR3 protein: CASSQEKGQGDQPQHF
V gene: TRBV4-2
clone size: few
D gene: TRBD1
J gene: TRBJ1-5

CDR3 DNA: TGTGCCAGTAGTACCACAGTAACGGTGAACACTGAAGCTTTCTTT
CDR3 protein: CASSTTVTVNTEAFF
V gene: TRBV19
clone size: -
D gene: -
J gene: TRBJ1-1

CDR3 DNA: TGCACCAGCAGCCAAGATGGGGGGGCCTACTACGAGCAGTACTTC
CDR3 protein: CTSSQDGGAYYEQYF
V gene: TRBV1
clone size: -
D gene: -
J gene: TRBJ2-7

CDR3 DNA: TGTGCCAGCAGCGCCCCGGACGGACTCGCTAATGAAAAACTGTTTTTT
CDR3 protein: CASSAPDGLANEKLFF
V gene: TRBV9
clone size: -
D gene: -
J gene: TRBJ1-4

CDR3 DNA: TGTGCCAGCAGACCGGGTTGGAGCAATCAGCCCCAGCATTTT
CDR3 protein: CASRPGWSNQPQHF
V gene: TRBV6-5
clone size: few
D gene: -
J gene: TRBJ1-5

CDR3 DNA: TGCGCCAGCAGCAGAATAGGGGGGGGAGGCGAGACCCAGTACTTC
CDR3 protein: CASSRIGGGGETQYF
V gene: TRBV5-1
clone size: -
D gene: -
J gene: TRBJ2-5

CDR3 DNA: TGTGCCAGCAGTTCTACAGGGGGTGGCTACACCTTC
CDR3 protein: CASSSTGGGYTF
V gene: TRBV6-6
clone size: -
D gene: TRBD1
J gene: TRBJ1-2

CDR3 DNA: TGTGCCAGCAGCTTGGAGGGGTCGAACACTGAAGCTTTCTTT
CDR3 protein: CASSLEGSNTEAFF
V gene: TRBV5-8
clone size: -
D gene: -
J gene: TRBJ1-1

CDR3 DNA: TGTGCCAGTAGTACTCGCCCGACAGGGGGGCAAGAGACCCTCCAGTACTTC
CDR3 protein: CASSTRPTGGQETLQYF
V gene: TRBV19
clone size: -
D gene: TRBD1
J gene: TRBJ2-5

CDR3 DNA: TGTGCCAGCAGCCCCGGAGGACGAGAAAAACTGTTTTTT
CDR3 protein: CASSPGGREKLFF
V gene: TRBV9
clone size: -
D gene: -
J gene: TRBJ1-4

CDR3 DNA: TGCGCCAGCAGCCCAACGACAGGTACCTACGAGCAGTACTTC
CDR3 protein: CASSPTTGTYEQYF
V gene: TRBV4-3
clone size: once
D gene: -
J gene: TRBJ2-7

CDR3 DNA: TGTGCCAGCAGTGCGTTAAGGAGCTCCTACGAGCAGTACTTC
CDR3 protein: CASSALRSSYEQYF
V gene: TRBV6-1
clone size: -
D gene: -
J gene: TRBJ2-7

CDR3 DNA: TGCGCCAGCAGTTCGGCACGGGGCAATCAGCCCCAGCATTTT
CDR3 protein: CASSSARGNQPQHF
V gene: TRBV10-2
clone size: -
D gene: -
J gene: TRBJ1-5

CDR3 DNA: TGTGCCAGCAGCACTGAGAGGCTGTCTGCATATAATGAAAAACTGTTTTTT
CDR3 protein: CASSTERLSAYNEKLFF
V gene: TRBV11-2
clone size: few
D gene: -
J gene: TRBJ1-4

CDR3 DNA: TGTGCCAGCACCTCAGGGGGGACGAACACTGAAGCTTTCTTT
CDR3 protein: CASTSGGTNTEAFF
V gene: TRBV27
clone size: -
D gene: TRBD1
J gene: TRBJ1-1

CDR3 DNA: TGCGCCAGCAGCATAGACAGTTACAATGAGCAGTTCTTC
CDR3 protein: CASSIDSYNEQFF
V gene: TRBV5-1
clone size: few
D gene: -
J gene: TRBJ2-1

CDR3 DNA: TGTGCCAGCAGTGGGGGGGGGTCTAGTCAGCCCCAGCATTTT
CDR3 protein: CASSGGGSSQPQHF
V gene: TRBV25-1
clone size: -
D gene: -
J gene: TRBJ1-5

CDR3 DNA: TGTGCCAGCAGCTTCACTGGGGCCAACGTCCTGACTTTC
CDR3 protein: CASSFTGANVLTF
V gene: TRBV7-3
clone size: -
D gene: -
J gene: TRBJ2-6

CDR3 DNA: TGTGCCTGGAGTGTACAGTACAGACCGTCCGTAGGCTACACCTTC
CDR3 protein: CAWSVQYRPSVGYTF
V gene: TRBV30
clone size: -
D gene: -
J gene: TRBJ1-2

CDR3 DNA: TGTGCCAGCAGCTTTACAGGGAGCAATCAGCCCCAGCATTTT
CDR3 protein: CASSFTGSNQPQHF
V gene: TRBV7-9
clone size: -
D gene: -
J gene: TRBJ1-5

CDR3 DNA: TGTGCCAGCAGTTACTCCGGACCAGCGGGTAACCATGAGCAGTTCTTC
CDR3 protein: CASSYSGPAGNHEQFF
V gene: TRBV6-5
clone size: -
D gene: -
J gene: TRBJ2-1

CDR3 DNA: TGTGCCAGCAGCCTCGGGGGGGGGACGTATGGCTACACCTTC
CDR3 protein: CASSLGGGTYGYTF
V gene: TRBV11-2
clone size: -
D gene: -
J gene: TRBJ1-2

CDR3 DNA: TGCGCCAGCAGCCAAGGAGCGGGGCTTGGAAACACCATATATTTT
CDR3 protein: CASSQGAGLGNTIYF
V gene: TRBV4-3
clone size: -
D gene: -
J gene: TRBJ1-3

CDR3 DNA: TGTGCCAGCAGTGTCGTTGGGACAGGAAATTCACCCCTCCACTTT
CDR3 protein: CASSVVGTGNSPLHF
V gene: TRBV2
clone size: -
D gene: TRBD1
J gene: TRBJ1-6

CDR3 DNA: TGTGCCAGCAGTGAGAGTAATCAGCCCCAGCATTTT
CDR3 protein: CASSESNQPQHF
V gene: TRBV27
clone size: -
D gene: -
J gene: TRBJ1-5

CDR3 DNA: TGCAGTGCGAGGGAAAATCAGCCCCAGCATTTT
CDR3 protein: CSARENQPQHF
V gene: TRBV20-1
clone size: -
D gene: -
J gene: TRBJ1-5

CDR3 DNA: TGTGCCAGCAGTGAAGACAGTGCTCCGTTTTATAGCAATCAGCCCCAGCATTTT
CDR3 protein: CASSEDSAPFYSNQPQHF
V gene: TRBV6-1
clone size: -
D gene: -
J gene: TRBJ1-5

CDR3 DNA: TGTGCCAGCAGGTCAGGGGGTTCTAGCTCACCCCTCCACTTT
CDR3 protein: CASRSGGSSSPLHF
V gene: TRBV6-5
clone size: -
D gene: TRBD1
J gene: TRBJ1-6

CDR3 DNA: TGCGCCAGCAGCCCCCCCTGGCTCGAGGGAGGTGAAGCTTTCTTT
CDR3 protein: CASSPPWLEGGEAFF
V gene: TRBV5-1
clone size: once
D gene: -
J gene: TRBJ1-1

CDR3 DNA: TGTGCCAGCAGCTTAGGTCTCCAGTCAACTAATGAAAAACTGTTTTTT
CDR3 protein: CASSLGLQSTNEKLFF
V gene: TRBV7-9
clone size: -
D gene: -
J gene: TRBJ1-4

CDR3 DNA: TGTGCCAGCAGCGTAGTGGAGCTCTTCACAGATACGCAGTATTTT
CDR3 protein: CASSVVELFTDTQYF
V gene: TRBV9
clone size: -
D gene: -
J gene: TRBJ2-3

CDR3 DNA: TGCGCCAGCAGCCAAGATCACCAGGCCACCCTTGGCGCTTTCTTT
CDR3 protein: CASSQDHQATLGAFF
V gene: TRBV4-3
clone size: once
D gene: -
J gene: TRBJ1-1